These 10 T cell receptor beta chains were sequenced from one sample in a study of T cell responses to AZD1222 COVID-19 vaccine. The table came from immunoSEQ multiplex PCR; TCRdb's copy has only in-frame clones and leaves some out. The top ten hold approximately 1.5% of the sample, which has about 130,000 clones, roughly 90% seen once. Sequences were derived from peripheral blood, sampled on day 0 of AZD1222 vaccination. The receptors stem from an adult in good health.

The chain links TRBV28 to TRBJ1-6; D is undetermined. Deletions cut 7 bases from V and 0 bases from J, with 7 bases between. The V gene's germline CDR1 is MDHEN and CDR2 SYDVKM. The CDR3 totals 14 residues. CDR3 coding DNA: TGTGCCAGCATACAGAGCTCCTATAATTCACCCCTCCACTTT. It encodes CASIQSSYNSPLHF.

In its sample, this clone was seen once. J is TRBJ1-5 and V is TRBV19, with TRBD1 matching over 9 bases. Germline V gene lookup returns CDR1 LNHDA and CDR2 SQIVND (reference sequence). The CDR3 totals 16 residues. The V and J ends lost 6 bases and 7 bases, in that order; junction bases with no gene match: 13. The CDR3 DNA follows: TGTGCCAGTAGCCTGGGGGGGACAGGGCGGTACCAGCCCCAGCATTTT. Protein: CASSLGGTGRYQPQHF. Variable domain in full (rest from reference TRBV19 and TRBJ1-5): DGGITQSPKYLFRKEGQNVTLSCEQNLNHDAMYWYRQDPGQGLRLIYYSQIVNDFQKGDIAEGYSVSREKKESFPLTVTSAQKNPTAFYLCASSLGGTGRYQPQHFGDGTRLSIL.

The V and J genes are TRBV18 and TRBJ2-4; 15 nucleotides line up with TRBD2. J lost 3 bases, V lost 4 bases, and 7 bases had no gene match. In germline, CDR1 is KGHSH, CDR2 LQKENI. The CDR3 is 18 amino acids. CDR3 region: CASSRGLAGGPVKNIQYF. In DNA, the CDR3 is TGTGCCAGCTCACGAGGACTAGCGGGGGGGCCTGTCAAAAACATTCAGTACTTC. Combining the CDR3 with reference TRBV18 and TRBJ2-4 gives the whole variable domain NAGVMQNPRHLVRRRGQEARLRCSPMKGHSHVYWYRQLPEEGLKFMVYLQKENIIDESGMPKERFSAEFPKEGPSILRIQQVVRGDSAAYFCASSRGLAGGPVKNIQYFGAGTRLSVL.

V usage is TRBV19 and J usage is TRBJ1-1; 10 bases align to TRBD1. This CDR3 region has 16 residues. The germline CDR1 and CDR2 sequences are LNHDA and SQIVND (reference sequence). Unmatched junction bases numbered 8, after V lost 1 base and J lost 6 bases. CDR3 loop: CASSIVSGQGMSEAFF. The CDR3 region has the DNA TGTGCCAGTAGTATAGTGTCGGGACAGGGGATGTCTGAAGCTTTCTTT. The complete variable domain, with remaining parts taken from reference TRBV19 and TRBJ1-1, reads DGGITQSPKYLFRKEGQNVTLSCEQNLNHDAMYWYRQDPGQGLRLIYYSQIVNDFQKGDIAEGYSVSREKKESFPLTVTSAQKNPTAFYLCASSIVSGQGMSEAFFGQGTRLTVV.

This clone has only one observation. The V call is TRBV28, the J call TRBJ1-5; D may be TRBD1 (6 bases). Trimming took 8 bases from V and 7 from J, leaving 15 bases between them. CDR1 MDHEN and CDR2 SYDVKM come from the germline V gene. The length of the CDR3 is 13 residues. The CDR3: CASSRGGGQPQHF. In DNA, the CDR3 is TGTGCCAGCTCCAGGGGAGGAGGGCAGCCCCAGCATTTT.

This clone came up once. The J gene is TRBJ1-1, the V gene TRBV5-1; 7 nucleotides align to TRBD1. The CDR3 sequence is 14 residues long. V gave up 2 bases and J gave up 2 bases; unmatched junction bases: 3. CDR1 and CDR2 (germline): SGHRS, YFSETQ. The CDR3 DNA follows: TGCGCCAGCAGCTTTCGGGACAGCAACACTGAAGCTTTCTTT. It specifies CASSFRDSNTEAFF.

This clone has only one observation. J is TRBJ2-5 and V is TRBV6-1; the match to TRBD1 covers 7 bases. The length of the CDR3 is 13 residues. Trimming cost V 3 bases and J 4 bases; bases outside gene matches: 2. The germline V gene has CDR1 MNHNS and CDR2 SASEGT. CDR3 region: CASSDGQVETQYF. In DNA, the CDR3 is TGTGCCAGCAGTGACGGACAGGTAGAGACCCAGTACTTC.

The DNA for the CDR3 is TGTGCCAGCAGCCGGGGGCCTACCGGACAAGAGACCCAGTACTTC. Its translation is CASSRGPTGQETQYF. The chain links TRBV7-2 to TRBJ2-5, with D perhaps matching TRBD1 or TRBD2 (6 bases each). CDR1 is SGHTA, CDR2 FQGNSA, per germline. V was clipped by 5 bases and J by 2 bases, with 15 bases between them. This CDR3 has 15 amino acids.

V usage is TRBV18 and J usage is TRBJ2-7; D unclear. The CDR3 contains 14 residues. The V gene lost 3 bases and the J gene lost 2 bases, with 11 bases spanning the gap. Germline V gives CDR1 KGHSH, CDR2 LQKENI. CDR3 protein: CASSPIARTYEQYF. CDR3 nucleotides: TGTGCCAGCTCACCTATTGCCAGAACCTACGAGCAGTACTTC.

CDR3: CASSLLAGPSLHF. CDR3 nucleotide sequence: TGTGCCAGCAGTTTATTGGCAGGACCGTCCCTCCACTTT. The chain recombines TRBV28 with TRBJ1-6; no reliable D call. The germline V and J ends were trimmed by 1 base and 14 bases, with 12 bases remaining between them. Germline V gene lookup returns CDR1 MDHEN and CDR2 SYDVKM. This CDR3 has 13 residues.